What follows are 16 T cell receptor beta chains derived from one specimen sequenced in a study of Ad26.COV2.S vaccination and SARS-CoV-2 variants. Clones were read by immunoSEQ multiplex PCR, and TCRdb kept only the in-frame ones, dropping some. Altogether hundreds of thousands of clones are present, roughly 90% being singletons, with the ten largest covering around 1.5%. Treatment indicated: over 15 received Ad26.COV2.S at low or high dose, single or two shots; about 5 received placebo; per-sample allocation not given. Samples were taken on day 63 after the first vaccine or placebo injection. The sequencing here drew on peripheral blood, taken in a trial of Ad26.COV2.S vaccine versus placebo. The source of these receptors is a person between 18 and 60 years old who received the Ad26.COV2.S COVID-19 vaccine or a placebo.

This chain connects TRBV6-6 to TRBJ2-2; D may be TRBD1 (5 bases). The CDR3 runs to 15 residues. Trimming shortened V by 2 bases and J by 5 bases, and 12 bases separated the two germline ends. Germline CDR1 MNHNY, CDR2 SVGAGI (reference sequence). CDR3 protein: CASSYLYRKTGELFF. In nucleotides, the CDR3 is TGTGCCAGCAGTTACCTTTACAGGAAAACCGGGGAGCTGTTTTTT.

The chain carries TRBV3-1 (or the pseudogene TRBV3-2) and TRBJ1-2; D is ambiguous. This CDR3 region has 13 residues. V lost 2 bases to trimming and J lost 5 bases, with 9 bases between them. Germline V gene data show CDR1 as LGHDT and CDR2 as YNNKEL (reference sequence). CDR3: CASSQRGSYGYTF. CDR3 in DNA: TGTGCCAGCAGCCAACGGGGTTCTTATGGCTACACCTTC.

This chain links TRBV5-6 with TRBJ2-5, with 7 bases identical to TRBD1. V gave up 9 bases and J gave up 2 bases; unmatched junction bases: 13. The CDR3 has 15 residues. Germline CDR1 and CDR2: SGHDT and YYEEEE. The DNA of the CDR3 is TGTGCCACCGCGCCGGGACAGCGGATGCAAGAGACCCAGTACTTC. This gives the protein CATAPGQRMQETQYF.

The rearrangement uses TRBV6-5 and TRBJ2-1; D may be TRBD1 (7 bases). Germline V gives CDR1 MNHEY, CDR2 SVGAGI. CDR3 length equals 14 residues. Between the trimmed V and J ends, which lost 5 bases and 8 bases, there was a span of 16 bases. CDR3 amino acids: CASSRQGGQDEQFF. The CDR3 DNA sequence: TGTGCCAGCAGTAGACAGGGAGGTCAGGATGAGCAGTTCTTC.

This clone was seen a few times. The chain links TRBV30 to TRBJ1-5; D is unclear. CDR1 is GTSNPN, CDR2 SVGIG, per germline (reference sequence). V shed 1 base and J shed 1 base, with 8 bases lying between them. This CDR3 comprises 14 residues. CDR3 amino acids: CAWSADGSNQPQHF. Written as DNA, the CDR3 is TGTGCCTGGAGTGCGGATGGCAGCAATCAGCCCCAGCATTTT.

CDR3 sequence: CASSYSAGGGNTIYF. CDR3 DNA sequence: TGTGCCAGCAGTTACTCGGCAGGGGGCGGAAACACCATATATTTT. V gene TRBV6-5 combines with J gene TRBJ1-3, with TRBD1 identical over 8 bases. From germline, CDR1 is MNHEY and CDR2 SVGAGI. V dropped 0 bases and J dropped 4; count of bases not matched to a gene: 2. The CDR3 consists of 15 residues.

This chain links TRBV29-1 with TRBJ2-7; D possibly corresponds to TRBD1 (6 bases). The CDR3 is 12 amino acids. CDR1 and CDR2 from the germline V gene are SQVTM and ANQGSEA. V lost 4 bases and J lost 4, with 11 bases in between. This CDR3 is CSVADTGYEQYF. The CDR3 DNA is TGCAGCGTTGCGGATACAGGGTACGAGCAGTACTTC.

The chain employs TRBV29-1 and TRBJ2-3; D ambiguous. The CDR3 covers 13 residues. CDR1 SQVTM and CDR2 ANQGSEA come from the germline V gene. Trimming took 3 bases from V and 1 from J, leaving 8 bases between them. The CDR3, as DNA: TGCAGCGTTGACCTTCCGGGCACAGATACGCAGTATTTT. Translating it yields CSVDLPGTDTQYF.

The V gene is TRBV30, the J gene TRBJ1-3; D remains ambiguous. This CDR3 contains 15 residues. CDR1 is GTSNPN and CDR2 is SVGIG in the germline V gene (reference sequence). V was cut by 1 base and J by 0 bases, with 10 bases left in between. The CDR3 nucleotides are TGTGCCTGGAGTGGGTGGGGTATCTCTGGAAACACCATATATTTT. Amino acids: CAWSGWGISGNTIYF.

This chain links TRBV30 with TRBJ2-5, with 12 bases aligning to TRBD2. The CDR3 extends over 18 amino acids. Germline V gene sequence: CDR1 GTSNPN, CDR2 SVGIG (reference sequence). J was trimmed by 2 bases and V by 5 bases; bases with no gene match: 15. CDR3 region: CAWGTSRTSGAVQETQYF. The CDR3 nucleotides read TGTGCCTGGGGGACGAGCAGGACTAGCGGGGCTGTACAAGAGACCCAGTACTTC.

About this clone: Within the sample, other DNA sequences also encode this same CDR3. V usage is TRBV6-5 and J usage is TRBJ1-1, with 10 positions matching TRBD1. The CDR3 totals 13 residues. The V segment lost 6 bases and the J segment 4 bases; nucleotides outside the gene matches: 2. CDR1 and CDR2 from the germline V gene are MNHEY and SVGAGI. The CDR3 protein is CASRRTGGTEAFF. The CDR3 region has the DNA TGTGCCAGCAGGAGGACAGGGGGCACTGAAGCTTTCTTT.

The chain is built from TRBV27 and TRBJ1-2; perhaps TRBD1 as D (5 bases). CDR1 MNHEY and CDR2 SMNVEV come from the germline V gene (reference sequence). This CDR3 has 20 residues. V lost 3 bases and J 8 bases, leaving 34 bases between the germline ends. The DNA of the CDR3 is TGTGCCAGCAGTTTCCCCCTCCTTACACAGCCGAGGAGGGACCCGGGGGGCTACACCTTC. The encoded protein is CASSFPLLTQPRRDPGGYTF.

The CDR3: CASSPGTSATNEKLFF. The CDR3 DNA reads TGTGCCAGCTCACCAGGGACATCTGCAACTAATGAAAAACTGTTTTTT. The V gene is TRBV18, the J gene TRBJ1-4; the D gene is possibly TRBD1 (6 bases). This CDR3 comprises 16 residues. Germline CDR1 is KGHSH and CDR2 is LQKENI. V dropped 2 bases and J dropped 0 bases, with 10 bases sitting between them.

This rearrangement joins TRBV29-1 to TRBJ1-1; possible D gene TRBD1, 5 bases. Trimming pared 1 base from V and 7 bases from J, leaving 13 bases between. The CDR3 consists of 13 residues. Germline V gene lookup returns CDR1 SQVTM and CDR2 ANQGSEA. The CDR3 region has the DNA TGCAGCGTTGAAGGAGTGGGACTTCATGAAGCTTTCTTT. Translating gives CSVEGVGLHEAFF.

The V and J genes are TRBV5-1 and TRBJ2-3, with D hard to call. The V end was cut by 0 bases, the J end by 6 bases, with 8 bases between. The germline V gene encodes CDR1 SGHRS and CDR2 YFSETQ. This CDR3 spans 13 amino acids. In DNA, the CDR3 is TGCGCCAGCAGCTTGGGGCTCCGCGATACGCAGTATTTT. It codes for CASSLGLRDTQYF.

This sequence joins TRBV6-6 and TRBJ1-1; D unclear. With 6 bases removed from V and 5 bases from J, the gap between germline ends came to 19 bases. The CDR3 sequence is 15 residues long. The germline CDR1 and CDR2 sequences are MNHNY and SVGAGI (reference sequence). Here the CDR3 DNA reads TGTGCCAGCAGCTTGACACCCCGAACTACGACTGAAGCTTTCTTT. This encodes CASSLTPRTTTEAFF.